These 20 T cell receptor beta chains were all obtained from the same sample, sequenced in a study of blood T cell repertoires in COVID-19. The repertoire was sequenced with immunoSEQ multiplex PCR; TCRdb's copy has only in-frame clones and lacks some. Among about 150,000 clones listed, approximately 82% were seen once. Material: peripheral blood. The source of these receptors is a woman in her forties or fifties in a cohort sampled during active or convalescent COVID-19.

The rearrangement uses TRBV6-5 and TRBJ2-3, with TRBD1 as a possible D gene (5 bases). In germline, CDR1 is MNHEY, CDR2 SVGAGI. The CDR3 covers 14 residues. V was clipped by 6 bases and J by 3 bases, with 13 bases between them. This CDR3 is CASSRQQETDTQYF. The CDR3 DNA is TGTGCCAGCAGCAGACAACAGGAGACAGATACGCAGTATTTT.

This chain links TRBV6-5 with TRBJ2-2; D is uncertain. The CDR3 contains 15 residues. Germline V lookup: CDR1 MNHEY, CDR2 SVGAGI. Trimming shortened V by 4 bases and J by 6 bases, and 15 bases separated the two germline ends. The CDR3 region has the DNA TGTGCCAGCAGTTTCGTCAGTCAGGAACCCGGGGAGCTGTTTTTT. This codes for CASSFVSQEPGELFF.

This chain connects TRBV3-1 (or the pseudogene TRBV3-2) to TRBJ2-3, with 8 bases fitting TRBD1. The V and J ends lost 4 bases and 1 base, in that order; junction bases with no gene match: 4. Germline-derived CDR1 and CDR2 are LGHDT and YNNKEL (reference sequence). This CDR3 comprises 15 residues. In DNA, the CDR3 is TGTGCCAGCAGCCCACCGGGACAGGGCACAGATACGCAGTATTTT. Translated: CASSPPGQGTDTQYF.

This chain uses TRBV7-2 with TRBJ2-5, with 7 bases aligning to TRBD2. CDR1 and CDR2 (germline): SGHTA, FQGNSA. This CDR3 has 12 residues. V dropped 5 bases and J dropped 5; count of bases not matched to a gene: 2. CDR3 residues: CASSRTRETQYF. As DNA, the CDR3 is TGTGCCAGCAGCCGGACTAGGGAGACCCAGTACTTC.

The rearrangement links TRBV6-1 to TRBJ1-4; a weak D match, TRBD1 (5 bases). The CDR3 runs to 17 residues. V lost 3 bases, J lost 0 bases, and 14 bases lay in between. Germline lookup yields CDR1 MNHNS and CDR2 SASEGT. The CDR3 nucleotides are TGTGCCAGCAGTGACCCAAAGACAGAGACAACTAATGAAAAACTGTTTTTT. Its protein is CASSDPKTETTNEKLFF.

The chain combines TRBV3-1 (or the pseudogene TRBV3-2) with TRBJ2-5; TRBD2 matches 9 bases. The V and J ends lost 4 bases and 5 bases, in that order; junction bases with no gene match: 5. This CDR3 is built from 14 residues. Germline V gives CDR1 LGHDT, CDR2 YNNKEL (reference sequence). CDR3 in DNA: TGTGCCAGCAGCCGCGGGGGGGCGGGTGAGACCCAGTACTTC. Its translation is CASSRGGAGETQYF.

V is TRBV5-1 and J is TRBJ1-4; TRBD1 aligns across 7 bases. The CDR3 spans 15 residues. Trimming cost V 3 bases and J 7 bases; bases outside gene matches: 9. The germline CDR1 and CDR2 sequences are SGHRS and YFSETQ. The CDR3 nucleotides read TGCGCCAGCAGCTCCCGACAGGGCATCGGTGAAAAACTGTTTTTT. Residues: CASSSRQGIGEKLFF.

The chain employs TRBV4-3 and TRBJ1-1; TRBD1 matches 7 bases. The CDR3 extends over 14 amino acids. V was clipped by 0 bases and J by 6 bases; unmatched bases: 4. Germline CDR1 reads LGHNA; CDR2 reads YSLEER. CDR3 DNA: TGCGCCAGCAGCCAAGACGACAGGGAGGCTGAAGCTTTCTTT. Protein sequence: CASSQDDREAEAFF.

The gene calls are TRBV5-4 and TRBJ2-3; 7 nucleotides line up with TRBD2. CDR1 and CDR2 (germline): SGHNT, YYREEE (reference sequence). J was trimmed by 0 bases and V by 2 bases; bases with no gene match: 6. The CDR3 runs 16 residues. This chain's CDR3 is CASSLFGRGSTDTQYF. As DNA, the CDR3 is TGTGCCAGCAGCTTATTCGGGCGGGGGAGCACAGATACGCAGTATTTT.

The rearrangement joins TRBV24-1 to TRBJ1-2; the D is unclear. This CDR3 contains 13 residues. Germline CDR1 and CDR2: KGHDR and SFDVKD. Deletions cut 3 bases from V and 1 base from J, with 5 bases between. The CDR3 loop reads CATSDTVNYGYTF. CDR3 DNA: TGTGCCACCAGTGATACAGTTAACTATGGCTACACCTTC.

Comment on this clone: Other DNA sequences in the same sample also yield this CDR3. V and J are TRBV5-4 and TRBJ1-2, with 8 bases that match TRBD1. There are 13 residues in the CDR3. Per the germline V gene, CDR1 is SGHNT and CDR2 is YYREEE (reference sequence). J was trimmed by 9 bases and V by 0 bases; bases with no gene match: 4. The DNA of the CDR3 is TGTGCCAGCAGCTTGGGCAGGGGGCCCAGCTACACCTTC. It is translated as CASSLGRGPSYTF.

This sequence joins TRBV2 and TRBJ1-6; 10 nucleotides line up with TRBD1. Germline V gives CDR1 SNHLY, CDR2 FYNNEI. The V gene end was trimmed by 7 bases and the J gene end by 10 bases; junction bases not matched to a gene: 10. CDR3 length: 15 residues. CDR3 protein: CASTRTGGIESPLHF. As DNA, the CDR3 is TGTGCCAGCACCCGGACAGGGGGTATTGAGTCACCCCTCCACTTT.

The rearrangement links TRBV29-1 to TRBJ1-3; D not certain. The CDR3 has 11 amino acids. Germline values: CDR1 SQVTM, CDR2 ANQGSEA. V lost 3 bases and J 6 bases, leaving 6 bases between the germline ends. CDR3 in amino acids: CSVEAVNTIYF. Written as DNA, the CDR3 is TGCAGCGTTGAGGCGGTAAACACCATATATTTT. The variable domain in full, completed from reference TRBV29-1 and TRBJ1-3, reads SAVISQKPSRDICQRGTSLTIQCQVDSQVTMMFWYRQQPGQSLTLIATANQGSEATYESGFVIDKFPISRPNLTFSTLTVSNMSPEDSSIYLCSVEAVNTIYFGEGSWLTVV.

The chain recombines TRBV18 with TRBJ2-1; tentative D call: TRBD2 (7 bases). CDR1 KGHSH and CDR2 LQKENI come from the germline V gene. Trimming cost V 0 bases and J 9 bases, with 18 bases left between them. This CDR3 comprises 16 residues. CDR3: CASSPPDGGPRSEQFF. DNA for the CDR3: TGTGCCAGCTCACCACCGGACGGGGGGCCCCGCAGTGAGCAGTTCTTC. The full variable domain, in which reference TRBV18 and TRBJ2-1 provide the parts outside the CDR3, is NAGVMQNPRHLVRRRGQEARLRCSPMKGHSHVYWYRQLPEEGLKFMVYLQKENIIDESGMPKERFSAEFPKEGPSILRIQQVVRGDSAAYFCASSPPDGGPRSEQFFGPGTRLTVL.

The V and J genes are TRBV21-1 and TRBJ2-7; TRBD2, the D gene given by the table, was not confirmed from the DNA. TRBV21-1 corresponds to a pseudogene. The CDR3 extends over 16 amino acids. CDR3 DNA sequence: TGTGCCAGCAGCAAGGTAGGGGGGGTTCGCGGGGACGAGCAGTACTTC. Its translation: CASSKVGGVRGDEQYF.

The rearrangement joins TRBV12-5 to TRBJ1-5; 8 nucleotides line up with TRBD1. J was trimmed by 6 bases and V by 2 bases; bases with no gene match: 6. The CDR3 totals 15 residues. Per the germline V gene, CDR1 is LGHNT and CDR2 is FRNRAP. Here the CDR3 DNA reads TGTGCTAGTGGTTTGCCCTCGACAGGGGTTCAGCCCCAGCATTTT. Its translation is CASGLPSTGVQPQHF.

The V call is TRBV29-1, the J call TRBJ1-5; a possible D gene is TRBD1 (5 bases). Trimming stripped 4 bases from V and 5 bases from J, with 12 bases between. Germline V lookup: CDR1 SQVTM, CDR2 ANQGSEA. The CDR3 sequence is 13 residues long. The CDR3 bases are TGCAGCGTTGGGATGGGAGGGGATCAGCCCCAGCATTTT. It codes for CSVGMGGDQPQHF.

V usage is TRBV9 and J usage is TRBJ1-5; 7 nucleotides align to TRBD1. V trimming: 0 bases; J trimming: 15 bases; junction bases outside the gene matches: 12. The CDR3 is 14 amino acids. The germline gives CDR1 SGDLS, CDR2 YYNGEE. The DNA for the CDR3 is TGTGCCAGCAGCGTAGCGTGGATCTGGGACAGAGCGCATTTT. Its protein is CASSVAWIWDRAHF.

This chain connects TRBV3-1 (or the pseudogene TRBV3-2) to TRBJ2-7; 8 bases map to TRBD1. Germline lookup yields CDR1 LGHDT and CDR2 YNNKEL (reference sequence). The trim removed 1 base at V and 5 bases at J, leaving 7 bases unmatched. This CDR3 is built from 15 residues. This CDR3 is CASSQGWTGWDEQYF. The DNA of the CDR3 is TGTGCCAGCAGCCAAGGGTGGACAGGGTGGGACGAGCAGTACTTC.

The chain joins TRBV30 to TRBJ1-1, with D possibly being TRBD1 (5 bases). The V gene lost 1 base and the J gene lost 8 bases, with 14 bases spanning the gap. Germline values: CDR1 GTSNPN, CDR2 SVGIG (reference sequence). The CDR3 contains 13 residues. The CDR3 coding sequence is TGTGCCTGGAGTGAAGGGGCAGGGAAAGAAGCTTTCTTT. This encodes CAWSEGAGKEAFF.